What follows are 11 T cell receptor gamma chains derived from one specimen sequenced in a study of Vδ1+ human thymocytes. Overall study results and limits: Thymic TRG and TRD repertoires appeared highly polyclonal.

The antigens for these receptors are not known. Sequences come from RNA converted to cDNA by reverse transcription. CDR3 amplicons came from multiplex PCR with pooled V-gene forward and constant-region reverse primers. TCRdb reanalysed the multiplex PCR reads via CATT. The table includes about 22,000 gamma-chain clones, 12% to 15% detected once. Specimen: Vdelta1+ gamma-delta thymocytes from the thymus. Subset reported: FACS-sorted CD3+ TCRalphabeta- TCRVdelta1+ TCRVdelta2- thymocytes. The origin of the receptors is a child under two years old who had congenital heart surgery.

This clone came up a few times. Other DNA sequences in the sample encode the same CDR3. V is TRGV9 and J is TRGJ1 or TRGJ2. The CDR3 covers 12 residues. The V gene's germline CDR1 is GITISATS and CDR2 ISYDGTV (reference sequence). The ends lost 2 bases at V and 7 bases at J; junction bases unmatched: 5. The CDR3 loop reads CALWEEDYKKLF. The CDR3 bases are TGTGCCTTGTGGGAGGAGGACTATAAGAAACTCTTT.

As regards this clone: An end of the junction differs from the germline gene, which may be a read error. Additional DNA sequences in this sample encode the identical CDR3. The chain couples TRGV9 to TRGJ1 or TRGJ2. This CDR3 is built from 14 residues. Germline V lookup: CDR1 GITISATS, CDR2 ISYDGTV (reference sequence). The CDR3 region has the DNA TGTGCCTTGTGGGAGGCACGTTATTATTATAAGAAACTTTTT. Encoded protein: CALWEARYYYKKLF.

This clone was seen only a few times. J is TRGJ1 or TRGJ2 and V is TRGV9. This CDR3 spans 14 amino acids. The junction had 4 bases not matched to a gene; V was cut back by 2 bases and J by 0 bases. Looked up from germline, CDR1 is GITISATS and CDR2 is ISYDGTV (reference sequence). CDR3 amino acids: CALWEAWNYYKKLF. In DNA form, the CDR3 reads TGTGCCTTGTGGGAGGCCTGGAATTATTATAAGAAACTCTTT.

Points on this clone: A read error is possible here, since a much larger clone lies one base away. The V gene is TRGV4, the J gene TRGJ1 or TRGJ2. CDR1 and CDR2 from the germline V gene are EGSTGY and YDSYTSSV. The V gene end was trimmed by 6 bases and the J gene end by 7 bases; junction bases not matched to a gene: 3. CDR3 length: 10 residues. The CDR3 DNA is TGTGCCACCTGGAAATATAAGAAACTCTTT. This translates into CATWKYKKLF.

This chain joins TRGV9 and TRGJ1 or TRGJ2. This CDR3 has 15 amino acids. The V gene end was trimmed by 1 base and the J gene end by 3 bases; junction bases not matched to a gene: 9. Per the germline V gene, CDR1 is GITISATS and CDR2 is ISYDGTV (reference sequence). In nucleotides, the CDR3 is TGTGCCTTGTGGGAGGTACGCTCCTCTTATTATAAGAAACTCTTT. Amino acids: CALWEVRSSYYKKLF.

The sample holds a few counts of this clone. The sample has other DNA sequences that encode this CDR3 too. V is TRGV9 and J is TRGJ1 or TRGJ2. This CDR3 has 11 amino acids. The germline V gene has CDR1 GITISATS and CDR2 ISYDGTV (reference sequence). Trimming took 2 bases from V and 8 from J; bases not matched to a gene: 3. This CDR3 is CALWEADKKLF. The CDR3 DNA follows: TGTGCCTTGTGGGAGGCGGATAAGAAACTCTTT.

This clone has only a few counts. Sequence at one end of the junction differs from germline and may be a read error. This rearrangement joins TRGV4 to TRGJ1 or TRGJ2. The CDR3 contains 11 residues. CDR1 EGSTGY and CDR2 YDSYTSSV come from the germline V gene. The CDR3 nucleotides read TGTGCCACCTGGATGTATTATAAGAAGCTCTTT. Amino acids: CATWMYYKKLF.

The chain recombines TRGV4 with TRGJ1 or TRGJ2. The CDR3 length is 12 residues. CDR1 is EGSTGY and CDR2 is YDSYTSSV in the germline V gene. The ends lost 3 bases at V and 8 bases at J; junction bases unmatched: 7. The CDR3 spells CATWDQQNKKLF. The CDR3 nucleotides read TGTGCCACCTGGGATCAACAAAATAAGAAACTCTTT.

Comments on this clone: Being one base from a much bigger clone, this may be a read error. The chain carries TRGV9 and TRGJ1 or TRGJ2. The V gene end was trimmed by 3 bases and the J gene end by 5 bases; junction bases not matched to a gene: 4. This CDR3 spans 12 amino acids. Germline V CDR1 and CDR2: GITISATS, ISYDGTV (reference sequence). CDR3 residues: CALWELDYKKLF. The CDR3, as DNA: TGTGCCTTGTGGGAGCTGGATTATAAGAAACTCTTT.

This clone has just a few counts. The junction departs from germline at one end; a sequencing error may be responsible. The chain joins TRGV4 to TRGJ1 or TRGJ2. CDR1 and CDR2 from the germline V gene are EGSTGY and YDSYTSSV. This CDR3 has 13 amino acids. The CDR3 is CATWNGPNYKKLF. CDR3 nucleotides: TGTGCCACCTGGAATGGGCCGAACTATAAGAAACTCTTT.

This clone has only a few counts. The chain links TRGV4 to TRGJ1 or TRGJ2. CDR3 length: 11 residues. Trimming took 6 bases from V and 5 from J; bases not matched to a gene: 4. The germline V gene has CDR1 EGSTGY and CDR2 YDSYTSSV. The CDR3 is CATWSDYKKLF. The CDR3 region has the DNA TGTGCCACCTGGAGCGATTATAAGAAACTCTTT.